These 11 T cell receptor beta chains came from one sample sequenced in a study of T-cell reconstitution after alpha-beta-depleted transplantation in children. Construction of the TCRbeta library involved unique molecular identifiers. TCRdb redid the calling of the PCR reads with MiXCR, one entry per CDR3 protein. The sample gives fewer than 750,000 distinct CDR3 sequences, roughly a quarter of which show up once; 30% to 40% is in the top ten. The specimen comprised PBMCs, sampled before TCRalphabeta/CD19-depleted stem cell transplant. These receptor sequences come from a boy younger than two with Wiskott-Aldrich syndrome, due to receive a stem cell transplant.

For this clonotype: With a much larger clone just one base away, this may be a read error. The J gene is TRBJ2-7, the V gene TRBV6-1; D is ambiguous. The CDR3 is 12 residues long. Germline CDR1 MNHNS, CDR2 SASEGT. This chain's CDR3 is CVSSEDSYEQYF. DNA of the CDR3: TGTGTCAGCAGTGAAGATTCCTACGAGCAGTACTTC.

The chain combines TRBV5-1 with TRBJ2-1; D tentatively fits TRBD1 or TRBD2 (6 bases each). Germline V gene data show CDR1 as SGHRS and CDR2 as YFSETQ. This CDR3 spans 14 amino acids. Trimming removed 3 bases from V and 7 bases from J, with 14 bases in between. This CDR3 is CASSYAGEVNEQFF. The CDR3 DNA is TGCGCCAGCAGCTACGCAGGGGAGGTGAATGAGCAGTTCTTC.

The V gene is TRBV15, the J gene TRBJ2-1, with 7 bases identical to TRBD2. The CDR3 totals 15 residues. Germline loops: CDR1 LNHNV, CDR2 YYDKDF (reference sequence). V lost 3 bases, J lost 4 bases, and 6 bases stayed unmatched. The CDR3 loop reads CATSRGGRGYNEQFF. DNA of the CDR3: TGTGCCACCAGCAGGGGCGGGAGAGGTTACAATGAGCAGTTCTTC.

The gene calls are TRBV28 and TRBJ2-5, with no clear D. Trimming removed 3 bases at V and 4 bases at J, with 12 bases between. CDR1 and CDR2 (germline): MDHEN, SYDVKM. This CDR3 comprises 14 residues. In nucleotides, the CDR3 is TGTGCCAGCAGTTTCGACCGTCCTGGAGAGACCCAGTACTTC. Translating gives CASSFDRPGETQYF.

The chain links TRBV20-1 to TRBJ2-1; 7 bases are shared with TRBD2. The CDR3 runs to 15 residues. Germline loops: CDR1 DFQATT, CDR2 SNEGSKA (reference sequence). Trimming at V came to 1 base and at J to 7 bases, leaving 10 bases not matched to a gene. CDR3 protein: CSARVEVAGTNEQFF. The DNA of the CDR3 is TGCAGTGCTAGAGTCGAGGTAGCGGGTACAAATGAGCAGTTCTTC.

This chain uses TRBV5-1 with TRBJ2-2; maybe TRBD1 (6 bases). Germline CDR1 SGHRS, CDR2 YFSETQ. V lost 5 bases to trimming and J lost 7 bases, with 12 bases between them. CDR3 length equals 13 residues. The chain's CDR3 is CASSFPGVGELFF. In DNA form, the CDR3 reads TGCGCCAGCAGTTTCCCAGGGGTCGGGGAGCTGTTTTTT.

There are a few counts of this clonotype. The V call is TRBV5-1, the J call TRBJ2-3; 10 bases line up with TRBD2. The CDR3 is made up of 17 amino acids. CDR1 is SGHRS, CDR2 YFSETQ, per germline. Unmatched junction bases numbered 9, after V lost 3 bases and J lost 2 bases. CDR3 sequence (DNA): TGCGCCAGCAGCTCTTACTTAGCGGGAGGATACACAGATACGCAGTATTTT. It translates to CASSSYLAGGYTDTQYF.

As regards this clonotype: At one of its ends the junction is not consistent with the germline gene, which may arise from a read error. CDR3 bases: TGTGCCGGCAGGGATTCTGAGCAAGAGACCCAGTACTTC. Translation gives CAGRDSEQETQYF. The chain is built from TRBV6-6 and TRBJ2-5; TRBD1 might be the D (5 bases). Germline loops: CDR1 MNHNY, CDR2 SVGAGI (reference sequence). This CDR3 region has 13 residues.

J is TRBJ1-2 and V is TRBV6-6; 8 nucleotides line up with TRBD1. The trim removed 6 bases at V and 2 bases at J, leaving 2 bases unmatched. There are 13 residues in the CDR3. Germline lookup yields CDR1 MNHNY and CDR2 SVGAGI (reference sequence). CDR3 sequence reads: CASRGTGNYGYTF. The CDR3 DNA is TGTGCCAGCAGAGGGACAGGAAACTATGGCTACACCTTC.

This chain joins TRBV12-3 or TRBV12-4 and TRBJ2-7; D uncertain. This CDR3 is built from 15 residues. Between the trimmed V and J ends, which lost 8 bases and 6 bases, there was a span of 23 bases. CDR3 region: CASSALMAFGLEQYF. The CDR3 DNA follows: TGTGCCAGCTCGGCCCTAATGGCGTTCGGCCTCGAGCAGTACTTC.

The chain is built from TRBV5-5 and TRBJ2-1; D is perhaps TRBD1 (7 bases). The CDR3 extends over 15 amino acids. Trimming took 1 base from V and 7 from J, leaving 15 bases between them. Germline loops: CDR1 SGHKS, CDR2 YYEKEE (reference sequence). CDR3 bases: TGTGCCAGCAGCTTGCGGGGGACAGTGGGGAATGAGCAGTTCTTC. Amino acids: CASSLRGTVGNEQFF. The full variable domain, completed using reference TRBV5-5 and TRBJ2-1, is DAGVTQSPTHLIKTRGQQVTLRCSPISGHKSVSWYQQVLGQGPQFIFQYYEKEERGRGNFPDRFSARQFPNYSSELNVNALLLGDSALYLCASSLRGTVGNEQFFGPGTRLTVL.